The clone carrying this T cell receptor beta chain was recorded at least ten times. The antigen is not known. The data were obtained in a study of T-cell memory formation after mild COVID-19. Broader study findings: Specificity for SARS-CoV-2 was not confirmed among the second-wave clones peaking on day 37. CD4+ contracting clones were mainly CM and EM; CD8+ ones, EMRA.

Trimming at V came to 6 bases and at J to 3 bases, leaving 9 bases not matched to a gene. The CDR3 has 15 amino acids. Germline CDR1 reads MDHEN; CDR2 reads SYDVKM. TCRdb itself ran the 5' RACE reads through MiXCR, one entry per CDR3 protein. Of about 190,000 distinct CDR3 sequences listed, 10% to 13% are singletons. This TCR derives from a man in his late teens or twenties who had mild COVID-19 (a few samples of this study predate the infection). Cell type and time point are not known. Sequencing was performed on PBMCs or a T cell subset sorted from them (not recorded which). The V call is TRBV28, the J call TRBJ2-3; 7 bases are shared with TRBD1. The CDR3 protein is CASSEIQGKTDTQYF. The CDR3, as DNA: TGTGCCAGCAGCGAGATACAGGGGAAGACAGATACGCAGTATTTT.